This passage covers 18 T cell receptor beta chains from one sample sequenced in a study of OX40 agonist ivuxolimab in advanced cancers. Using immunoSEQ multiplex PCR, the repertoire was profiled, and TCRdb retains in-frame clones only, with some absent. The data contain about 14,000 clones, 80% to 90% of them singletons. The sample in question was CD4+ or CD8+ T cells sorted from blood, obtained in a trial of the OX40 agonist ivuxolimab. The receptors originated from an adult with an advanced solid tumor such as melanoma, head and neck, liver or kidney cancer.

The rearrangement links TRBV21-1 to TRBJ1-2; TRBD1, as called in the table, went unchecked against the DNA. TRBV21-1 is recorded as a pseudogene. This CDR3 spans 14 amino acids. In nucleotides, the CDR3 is TGTGCCAGCAGCAAGCAGGTAGCTAACTATGGCTACACCTTC. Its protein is CASSKQVANYGYTF.

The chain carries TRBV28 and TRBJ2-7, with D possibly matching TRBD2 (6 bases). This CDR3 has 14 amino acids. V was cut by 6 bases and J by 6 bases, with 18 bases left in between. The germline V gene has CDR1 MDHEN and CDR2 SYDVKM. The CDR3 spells CASRTGGVPLEQYF. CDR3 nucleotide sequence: TGTGCCAGCAGAACTGGAGGGGTCCCCCTCGAGCAGTACTTC.

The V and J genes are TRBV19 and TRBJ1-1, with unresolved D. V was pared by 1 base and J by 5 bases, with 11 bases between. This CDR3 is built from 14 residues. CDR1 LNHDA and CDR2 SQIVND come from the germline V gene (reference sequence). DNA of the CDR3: TGTGCCAGTAGTATAGGATCAATGGCGACTGAAGCTTTCTTT. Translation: CASSIGSMATEAFF.

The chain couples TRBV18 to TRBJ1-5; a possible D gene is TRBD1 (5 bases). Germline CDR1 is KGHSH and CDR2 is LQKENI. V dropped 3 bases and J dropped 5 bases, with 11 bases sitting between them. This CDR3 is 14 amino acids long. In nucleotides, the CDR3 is TGTGCCAGCTCACCGATGGGGGTTGATCAGCCCCAGCATTTT. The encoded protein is CASSPMGVDQPQHF.

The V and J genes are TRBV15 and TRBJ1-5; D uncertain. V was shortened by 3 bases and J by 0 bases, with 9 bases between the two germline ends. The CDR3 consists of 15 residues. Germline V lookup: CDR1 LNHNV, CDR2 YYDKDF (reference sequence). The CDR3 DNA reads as TGTGCCACCAGCAGTCAAGCAGATAGCAATCAGCCCCAGCATTTT. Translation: CATSSQADSNQPQHF.

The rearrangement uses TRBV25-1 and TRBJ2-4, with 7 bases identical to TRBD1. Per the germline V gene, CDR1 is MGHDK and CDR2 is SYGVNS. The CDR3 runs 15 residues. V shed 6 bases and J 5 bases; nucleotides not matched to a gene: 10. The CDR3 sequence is CASSADRVAENIQYF. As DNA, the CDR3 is TGTGCCAGCAGCGCTGACAGGGTCGCGGAAAACATTCAGTACTTC.

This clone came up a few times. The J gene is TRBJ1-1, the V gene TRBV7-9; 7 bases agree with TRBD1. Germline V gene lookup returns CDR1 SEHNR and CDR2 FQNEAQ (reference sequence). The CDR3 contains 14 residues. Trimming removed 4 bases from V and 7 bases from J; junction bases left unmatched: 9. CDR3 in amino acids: CASSSRGRGNEAFF. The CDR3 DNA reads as TGTGCCAGCAGCTCTAGGGGGCGCGGTAATGAAGCTTTCTTT.

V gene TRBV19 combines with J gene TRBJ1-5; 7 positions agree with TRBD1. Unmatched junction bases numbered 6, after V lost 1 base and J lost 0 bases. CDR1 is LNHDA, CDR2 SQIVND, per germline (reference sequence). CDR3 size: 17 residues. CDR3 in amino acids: CASSIGWDRYSNQPQHF. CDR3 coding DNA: TGTGCCAGTAGTATAGGTTGGGACAGATATAGCAATCAGCCCCAGCATTTT.

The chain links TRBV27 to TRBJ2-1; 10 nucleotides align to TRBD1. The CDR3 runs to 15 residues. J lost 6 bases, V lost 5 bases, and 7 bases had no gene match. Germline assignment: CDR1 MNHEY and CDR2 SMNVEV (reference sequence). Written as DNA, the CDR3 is TGTGCCAGCAGTCTAGGGACAGGGGCGGCCAATGAGCAGTTCTTC. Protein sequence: CASSLGTGAANEQFF.

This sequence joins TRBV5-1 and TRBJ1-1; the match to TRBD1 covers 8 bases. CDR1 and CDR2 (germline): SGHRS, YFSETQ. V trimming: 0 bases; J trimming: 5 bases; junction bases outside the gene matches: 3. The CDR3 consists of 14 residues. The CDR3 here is CASSLGTGFTEAFF. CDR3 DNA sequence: TGCGCCAGCAGCTTGGGGACAGGGTTTACTGAAGCTTTCTTT.

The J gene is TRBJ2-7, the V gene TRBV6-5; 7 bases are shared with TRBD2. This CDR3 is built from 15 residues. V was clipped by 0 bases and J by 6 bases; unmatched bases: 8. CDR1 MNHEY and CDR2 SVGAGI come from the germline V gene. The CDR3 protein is CASSYSMGGYGEQYF. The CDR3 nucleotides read TGTGCCAGCAGTTACTCGATGGGGGGGTATGGCGAGCAGTACTTC.

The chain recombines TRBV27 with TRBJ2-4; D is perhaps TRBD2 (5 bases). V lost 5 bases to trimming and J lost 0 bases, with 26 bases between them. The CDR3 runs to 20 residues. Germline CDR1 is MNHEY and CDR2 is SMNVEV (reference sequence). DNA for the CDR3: TGTGCCAGCAGTCCGACTCCGGCAGCGGTCAACCTTCTAGCCAAAAACATTCAGTACTTC. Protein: CASSPTPAAVNLLAKNIQYF.

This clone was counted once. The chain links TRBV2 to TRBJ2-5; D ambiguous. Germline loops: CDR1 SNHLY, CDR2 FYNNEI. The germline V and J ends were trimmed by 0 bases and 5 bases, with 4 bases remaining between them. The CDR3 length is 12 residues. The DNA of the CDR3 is TGTGCCAGCAGTGAAGCGGGTGAGACCCAGTACTTC. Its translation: CASSEAGETQYF.

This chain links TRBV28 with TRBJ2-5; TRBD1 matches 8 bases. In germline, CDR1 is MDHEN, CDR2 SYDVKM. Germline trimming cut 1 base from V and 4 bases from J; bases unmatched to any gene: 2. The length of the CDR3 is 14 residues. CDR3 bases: TGTGCCAGCAGTTTATCTGACAGGGGAGAGACCCAGTACTTC. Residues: CASSLSDRGETQYF. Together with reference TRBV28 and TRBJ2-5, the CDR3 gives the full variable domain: DVKVTQSSRYLVKRTGEKVFLECVQDMDHENMFWYRQDPGLGLRLIYFSYDVKMKEKGDIPEGYSVSREKKERFSLILESASTNQTSMYLCASSLSDRGETQYFGPGTRLLVL.

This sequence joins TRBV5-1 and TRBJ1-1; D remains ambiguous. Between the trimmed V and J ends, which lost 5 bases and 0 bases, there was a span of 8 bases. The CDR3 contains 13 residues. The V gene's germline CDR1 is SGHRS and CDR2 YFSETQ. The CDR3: CASSRGMNTEAFF. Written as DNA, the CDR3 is TGCGCCAGCAGTCGGGGTATGAACACTGAAGCTTTCTTT.

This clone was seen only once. This chain's CDR3 is CASSTTRTTSYNEQFF. The CDR3 DNA sequence: TGTGCCAGCAGCACCACACGGACCACCTCCTACAATGAGCAGTTCTTC. This chain joins TRBV11-3 and TRBJ2-1; D unresolved. Germline CDR1 SGHNT, CDR2 YENEEA. Trimming pared 5 bases from V and 0 bases from J, leaving 14 bases between. This CDR3 has 16 amino acids.

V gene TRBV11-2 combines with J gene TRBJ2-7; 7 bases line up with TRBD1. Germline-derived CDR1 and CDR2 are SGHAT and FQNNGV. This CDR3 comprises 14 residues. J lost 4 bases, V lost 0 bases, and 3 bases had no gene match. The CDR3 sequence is CASSLDGTEYEQYF. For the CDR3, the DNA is TGTGCCAGCAGCTTAGATGGGACAGAATACGAGCAGTACTTC.

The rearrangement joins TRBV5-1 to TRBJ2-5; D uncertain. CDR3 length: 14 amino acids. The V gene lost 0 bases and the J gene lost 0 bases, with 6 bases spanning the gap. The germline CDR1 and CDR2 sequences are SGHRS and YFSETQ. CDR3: CASSLVGHQETQYF. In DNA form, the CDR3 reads TGCGCCAGCAGCTTGGTAGGCCACCAAGAGACCCAGTACTTC.